This T cell receptor beta chain is from a study of T cells after yellow fever vaccination. TCRdb redid the calling of the 5' RACE reads with MiXCR, one entry per CDR3 protein. Here the sample spans about 340,000 distinct CDR3 sequences, roughly an eighth being singletons. From germline, CDR1 is MGHDK and CDR2 SYGVNS. The V end was cut by 1 base, the J end by 8 bases, with 14 bases between. The CDR3 sequence is 15 residues long. General study findings and limits: Post-booster reappearance was seen for most primary-vaccination clones (96% CD4, around 89% CD8). Abundant bulk-derived clonotypes could contaminate FACS-sorted repertoires.

Note on this clonotype: What it binds is not known.

The receptor's source is a man aged 18 to 30 who received the YFV17D yellow fever vaccine. J is TRBJ1-4 and V is TRBV25-1; maybe TRBD1 (6 bases). The sample was CD4+ T cells sorted from PBMCs, taken 15 days after the yellow fever booster vaccination. Here the CDR3 reads CASSEFWGRGEKLFF. The CDR3 bases are TGTGCCAGCAGTGAATTTTGGGGAAGGGGGGAAAAACTGTTTTTT. Full variable domain (missing parts from reference TRBV25-1 and TRBJ1-4): EADIYQTPRYLVIGTGKKITLECSQTMGHDKMYWYQQDPGMELHLIHYSYGVNSTEKGDLSSESTVSRIRTEHFPLTLESARPSHTSQYLCASSEFWGRGEKLFFGSGTQLSVL.